The rows below give T cell receptor beta chains drawn from one sample of a study of blood T cell repertoires in COVID-19. The assay was immunoSEQ multiplex PCR, and TCRdb's table has in-frame clones only and misses some. The profile shows about 160,000 clones, roughly 87% of them singletons. The sequenced sample consisted of peripheral blood. Source of these receptors: a woman aged 55-75 years who had recovered from COVID-19. Both conserved end residues are part of each CDR3. The D gene is left open where the match is weak. Size is stated for part of the rows, as once, few or many counts, or as a class when the clone is expanded.

cdr3_nt	cdr3_aa	clone_size	d_call	v_call	j_call
TGTGCCAGTAGTATCGGACTAGCGGGTGCAGATACGCAGTATTTT	CASSIGLAGADTQYF	.	TRBD2	TRBV19	TRBJ2-3
TGTGCCAGCAGCGTACAGACTGGAAACACCATATATTTT	CASSVQTGNTIYF	.	.	TRBV6-5	TRBJ1-3
TGCGCCAGCAGCTTGACCTGGGACAGTGAAGCTTTCTTT	CASSLTWDSEAFF	.	TRBD1	TRBV5-1	TRBJ1-1
TGTGCCAGCAGTCCCGGGTCGGCGGGAGGGGTATACGAGCAGTACTTC	CASSPGSAGGVYEQYF	.	TRBD2	TRBV28	TRBJ2-7
TGTGCCAGCAGCACCGGGACAGCCTACGAGCAGTACTTC	CASSTGTAYEQYF	.	TRBD1	TRBV7-9	TRBJ2-7
TGTGCCATCAGCCAGGGGAACAATCAGCCCCAGCATTTT	CAISQGNNQPQHF	.	.	TRBV10-3	TRBJ1-5
TGCAGCGTTGCTAGGGGTCCGCAGCCCCTATACAATGAGCAGTTCTTC	CSVARGPQPLYNEQFF	.	.	TRBV29-1	TRBJ2-1
TGTGCCTGGAGTTACCGTCCGGGAGATTCACCCCTCCACTTT	CAWSYRPGDSPLHF	.	.	TRBV30	TRBJ1-6
TGTGCCAGTAGCCTAAAATTAGGGGTTGACAATGAGCAGTTCTTC	CASSLKLGVDNEQFF	few	.	TRBV19	TRBJ2-1
TGTGCCAGCAGTTCACAGGCGCGGGAGACCCAGTACTTC	CASSSQARETQYF	once	.	TRBV12-3/TRBV12-4	TRBJ2-5
TGCGCCAGCAGCTTGGAGGTGACAGCTAATGAAAAACTGTTTTTT	CASSLEVTANEKLFF	.	.	TRBV5-1	TRBJ1-4
TGTGCCAGCAGCTCCGGACTAGCGGGGATCTACAATGAGCAGTTCTTC	CASSSGLAGIYNEQFF	.	TRBD2	TRBV11-2	TRBJ2-1
TGTGCCACCCTGGGACAGGGGGCCAGCAATCAGCCCCAGCATTTT	CATLGQGASNQPQHF	.	TRBD1	TRBV10-3	TRBJ1-5
TGTGCCAGCAGTTACTCCGACAGGGCTGGGGCCAACGTCCTGACTTTC	CASSYSDRAGANVLTF	.	TRBD1	TRBV6-5	TRBJ2-6
TGCGCCAGCAGCTTGTCCCCCCAGGGGGCGGGAGAAAAACTGTTTTTT	CASSLSPQGAGEKLFF	.	TRBD1	TRBV5-1	TRBJ1-4
TGTGCCAGCAGCTTAGCGGGACAGGCCCTCTACGAGCAGTACTTC	CASSLAGQALYEQYF	.	TRBD1	TRBV7-2	TRBJ2-7
TGTGCCAGCAGACTACAGGGGGCAAGCAATCAGCCCCAGCATTTT	CASRLQGASNQPQHF	.	TRBD1	TRBV2	TRBJ1-5
TGTGCCAGCAGCCCCGACCGGGTACTAGGAGGTGAGACCCAGTACTTC	CASSPDRVLGGETQYF	.	.	TRBV5-4	TRBJ2-5
TGTGCCAGCAGCTCCTGGGACAGGGAATCACCCCTCCACTTT	CASSSWDRESPLHF	.	TRBD1	TRBV7-9	TRBJ1-6
TGCAGCGTCAAGGGGACAGCTAACTATGGCTACACCTTC	CSVKGTANYGYTF	.	TRBD1	TRBV29-1	TRBJ1-2
TGTGCCAGCTCACCACCGAACAGGGGTCTCACTGAAGCTTTCTTT	CASSPPNRGLTEAFF	.	TRBD1	TRBV18	TRBJ1-1
TGTGCCAGCAGCTTGTACGGTGAGCAGTTCTTC	CASSLYGEQFF	.	.	TRBV5-8	TRBJ2-1